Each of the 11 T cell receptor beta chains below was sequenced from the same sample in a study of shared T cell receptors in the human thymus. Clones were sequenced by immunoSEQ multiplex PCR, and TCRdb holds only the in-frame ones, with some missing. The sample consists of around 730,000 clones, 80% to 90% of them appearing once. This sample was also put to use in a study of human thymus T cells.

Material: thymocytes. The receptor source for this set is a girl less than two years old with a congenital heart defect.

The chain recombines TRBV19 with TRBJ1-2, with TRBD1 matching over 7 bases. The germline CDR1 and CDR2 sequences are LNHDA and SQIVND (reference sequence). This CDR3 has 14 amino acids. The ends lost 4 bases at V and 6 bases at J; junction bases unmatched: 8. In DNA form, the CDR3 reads TGTGCCAGTAGTACTCCCAGGGGGTTGGATGGCTACACCTTC. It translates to CASSTPRGLDGYTF. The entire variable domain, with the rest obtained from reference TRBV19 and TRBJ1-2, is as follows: DGGITQSPKYLFRKEGQNVTLSCEQNLNHDAMYWYRQDPGQGLRLIYYSQIVNDFQKGDIAEGYSVSREKKESFPLTVTSAQKNPTAFYLCASSTPRGLDGYTFGSGTRLTVV.

The CDR3 is CASSISTTDNYGYTF. As DNA, the CDR3 is TGTGCCAGTAGTATTTCGACAACAGACAACTATGGCTACACCTTC. The rearrangement joins TRBV19 to TRBJ1-2; no reliable D call. This CDR3 has 15 residues. The V end lost 3 bases, the J end lost 2 bases, and 13 bases lay between the germline ends. CDR1 LNHDA and CDR2 SQIVND come from the germline V gene (reference sequence). Supplemented by reference TRBV19 and TRBJ1-2, the full variable domain reads DGGITQSPKYLFRKEGQNVTLSCEQNLNHDAMYWYRQDPGQGLRLIYYSQIVNDFQKGDIAEGYSVSREKKESFPLTVTSAQKNPTAFYLCASSISTTDNYGYTFGSGTRLTVV.

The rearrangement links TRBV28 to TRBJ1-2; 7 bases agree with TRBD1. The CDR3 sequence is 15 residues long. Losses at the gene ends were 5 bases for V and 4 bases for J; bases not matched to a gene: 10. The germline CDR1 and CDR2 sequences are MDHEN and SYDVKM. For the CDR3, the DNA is TGTGCCAGCAGTCCACAGGGGCATGCTCCCTATGGCTACACCTTC. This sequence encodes CASSPQGHAPYGYTF.

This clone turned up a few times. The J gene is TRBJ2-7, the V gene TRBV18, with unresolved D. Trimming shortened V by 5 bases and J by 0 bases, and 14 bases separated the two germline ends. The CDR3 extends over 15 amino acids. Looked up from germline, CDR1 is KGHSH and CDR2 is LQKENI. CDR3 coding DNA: TGTGCCAGCTCAGCCCGCGCAGGTAGCTCCTACGAGCAGTACTTC. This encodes CASSARAGSSYEQYF.

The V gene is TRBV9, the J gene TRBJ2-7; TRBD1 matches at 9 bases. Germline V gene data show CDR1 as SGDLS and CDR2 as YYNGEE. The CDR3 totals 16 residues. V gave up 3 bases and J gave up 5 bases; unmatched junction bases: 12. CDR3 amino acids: CASSARNRDRDDEQYF. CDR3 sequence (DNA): TGTGCCAGCAGCGCCAGAAATCGGGACAGGGACGACGAGCAGTACTTC. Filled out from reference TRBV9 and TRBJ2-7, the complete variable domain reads DSGVTQTPKHLITATGQRVTLRCSPRSGDLSVYWYQQSLDQGLQFLIQYYNGEERAKGNILERFSAQQFPDLHSELNLSSLELGDSALYFCASSARNRDRDDEQYFGPGTRLTVT.

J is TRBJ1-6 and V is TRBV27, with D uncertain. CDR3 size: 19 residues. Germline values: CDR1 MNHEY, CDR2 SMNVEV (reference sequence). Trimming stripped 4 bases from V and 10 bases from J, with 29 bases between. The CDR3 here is CASSSPEEVYPESPSPLHF. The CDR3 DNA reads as TGTGCCAGCAGTTCCCCGGAGGAGGTCTATCCCGAAAGTCCGTCACCCCTCCACTTT.

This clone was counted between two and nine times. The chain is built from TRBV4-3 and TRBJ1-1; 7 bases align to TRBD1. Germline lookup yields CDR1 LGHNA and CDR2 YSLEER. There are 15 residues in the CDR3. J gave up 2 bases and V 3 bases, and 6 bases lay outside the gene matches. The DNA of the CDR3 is TGCGCCAGCAGCCAGGCCGGGACAGCTAACACTGAAGCTTTCTTT. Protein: CASSQAGTANTEAFF.

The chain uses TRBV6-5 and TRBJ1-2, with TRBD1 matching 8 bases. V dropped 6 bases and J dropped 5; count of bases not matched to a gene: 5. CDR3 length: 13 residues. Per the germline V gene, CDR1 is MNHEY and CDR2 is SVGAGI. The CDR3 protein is CASSPGTGYGYTF. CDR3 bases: TGTGCCAGCAGCCCCGGGACAGGATATGGCTACACCTTC.

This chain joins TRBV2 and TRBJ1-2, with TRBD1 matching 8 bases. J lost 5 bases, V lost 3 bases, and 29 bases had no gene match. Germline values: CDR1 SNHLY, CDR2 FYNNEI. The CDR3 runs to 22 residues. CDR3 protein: CASSDGSCPEPLDGQGAYGYTF. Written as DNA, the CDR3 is TGTGCCAGCAGTGACGGGAGTTGTCCCGAACCTTTAGATGGGCAGGGGGCTTATGGCTACACCTTC.

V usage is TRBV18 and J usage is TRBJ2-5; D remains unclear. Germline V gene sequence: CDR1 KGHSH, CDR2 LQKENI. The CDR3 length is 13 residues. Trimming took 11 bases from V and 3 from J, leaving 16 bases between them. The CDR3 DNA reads TGTGCCCTAGGCGGAGACCCAAAAGAGACCCAGTACTTC. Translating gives CALGGDPKETQYF. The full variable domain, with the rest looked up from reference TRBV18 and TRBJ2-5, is NAGVMQNPRHLVRRRGQEARLRCSPMKGHSHVYWYRQLPEEGLKFMVYLQKENIIDESGMPKERFSAEFPKEGPSILRIQQVVRGDSAAYFCALGGDPKETQYFGPGTRLLVL.

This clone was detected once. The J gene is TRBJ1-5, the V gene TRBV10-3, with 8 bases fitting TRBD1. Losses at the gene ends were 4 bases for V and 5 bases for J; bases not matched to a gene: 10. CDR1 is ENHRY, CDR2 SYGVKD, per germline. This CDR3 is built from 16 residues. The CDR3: CAISASDRERYQPQHF. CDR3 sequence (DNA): TGTGCCATCAGTGCCTCGGACAGGGAAAGATATCAGCCCCAGCATTTT.